This is a list of T cell receptor beta chains from one sample in a study of vaccination and CD4 T cells after COVID-19. TCRdb re-derived calls from the PCR reads in MiXCR, one entry per CDR3 protein. The repertoire holds around 6,000 distinct CDR3 sequences, with approximately 76% as singletons. Their antigens are not known. What was sequenced was CD4+ T cells from blood, cultured in vitro. Receptors originate from a human donor who had recovered from COVID-19. The CDR3 runs from the conserved cysteine through the conserved F or W. The order of the fields is J gene, D gene, V gene, clone size, CDR3 DNA, CDR3 protein. D genes are given only for firm matches. Expanded clones get a size class; other rows say once, few or many, or leave the size out.

TRBJ1-5 | . | TRBV19 | . | TGTGCCAGTAGTCGGGAGGGCTCAAGACGACCCCAGCATTTT | CASSREGSRRPQHF
TRBJ2-5 | . | TRBV6-2/TRBV6-3 | . | TGTGCCAGCAGTTCCTGGGACAAACAAGAGACCCAGTACTTC | CASSSWDKQETQYF
TRBJ2-5 | . | TRBV19 | . | TGTGCCAGTAGTTCCAGGGACCCAGAGACCCAGTACTTC | CASSSRDPETQYF
TRBJ1-2 | . | TRBV11-2 | . | TGTGCCAGCAGCCACCTAAGAGGTCAAAGCTATGGCTACACCTTC | CASSHLRGQSYGYTF
TRBJ1-2 | . | TRBV5-1 | once | TGCGCCAGCAGCTCGAACCAGCAGGGCTACTATGGCTACACCTTC | CASSSNQQGYYGYTF
TRBJ2-6 | . | TRBV11-3 | . | TGTGCCAGCAGCTTGGGGGCTGGGGCCAACGTCCTGACTTTC | CASSLGAGANVLTF
TRBJ1-2 | TRBD1 | TRBV24-1 | . | TGTGCCACCAGGGGGGACAGCCTCTATGGCTACACCTTC | CATRGDSLYGYTF
TRBJ1-3 | . | TRBV4-1 | . | TGCGCCAGCAGCCTCACTTGGGGGGGTCCAGGAAACACCATATATTTT | CASSLTWGGPGNTIYF
TRBJ2-5 | . | TRBV2 | . | TGTGCCAGCAGTGAGCGTGTGGTCCAAGAGACCCAGTACTTC | CASSERVVQETQYF
TRBJ2-7 | . | TRBV7-8 | medium-sized | TGTGCCAGCAGCTTAGTATACGGGGAATTGTTCTCCGAGCAGTACTTC | CASSLVYGELFSEQYF
TRBJ1-5 | . | TRBV6-1 | . | TGTGCCAGCAGACCTTACAGGGATGGACAGCCCCAGCATTTT | CASRPYRDGQPQHF
TRBJ1-2 | TRBD1 | TRBV28 | once | TGTGCCAGCATGGTGGCAGGGGGCTCCTATGGCTACACCTTC | CASMVAGGSYGYTF
TRBJ1-6 | . | TRBV11-2 | . | TGTGCCAGCAGCTTAGGGGAAAGCTCCTATAATTCACCCCTCCACTTT | CASSLGESSYNSPLHF
TRBJ2-7 | . | TRBV6-5 | . | TGTGCCAGCAGTTACAGGGGGGGGGGCACCTACGAGCAGTACTTC | CASSYRGGGTYEQYF
TRBJ2-5 | . | TRBV20-1 | . | TGCAGTGCCCCGCGGAACCAAGAGACCCAGTACTTC | CSAPRNQETQYF
TRBJ2-2 | . | TRBV29-1 | . | TGCAGCGTTGGGGGACAAATGAACACCGGGGAGCTGTTTTTT | CSVGGQMNTGELFF
TRBJ1-1 | . | TRBV19 | . | TGTGCCAGCCATATAGAGGCCCCCGGTGGAGGGCTGGGGACTGAAGCTTTCTTT | CASHIEAPGGGLGTEAFF
TRBJ1-1 | . | TRBV18 | . | TGTGCCAGCTCAACTCGGGGAAGGGGCCCGAACACTGAAGCTTTCTTT | CASSTRGRGPNTEAFF
TRBJ1-2 | TRBD1 | TRBV27 | few | TGTGCCAGAAGAAGACAGGGCGCCTTC | CARRRQGAF
TRBJ2-3 | . | TRBV2 | . | TGTGCCAGCAACAGTCCGAACAGGGGGGGAGGTACGCAGTATTTT | CASNSPNRGGGTQYF
TRBJ2-3 | . | TRBV20-1 | . | TGCAGTGCTAGAGAGATTGGCAGTCTCCTCACAGATACGCAGTATTTT | CSAREIGSLLTDTQYF
TRBJ2-3 | . | TRBV24-1 | . | TGTGCCACCCACTCACGTCTTACAGATACGCAGTATTTT | CATHSRLTDTQYF
TRBJ2-7 | . | TRBV28 | . | TGTGCCACCAGCCCCCAGAAACCCTACGAGCAGTACTTC | CATSPQKPYEQYF
TRBJ2-5 | TRBD1 | TRBV6-1 | . | TGTGCCAGTACCGACAGGGGGGCTGCTGGGACCCAGTACTTC | CASTDRGAAGTQYF
TRBJ1-2 | TRBD1 | TRBV6-1 | large | TGTGCCAGCGGACAGGGGGGCCTAGGGTATGGCTACACCTTC | CASGQGGLGYGYTF
TRBJ1-1 | . | TRBV20-1 | . | TGCAGTGCTAGAGTCCGCTGGGTAGGATCCGAAGCTTTCTTT | CSARVRWVGSEAFF
TRBJ1-1 | . | TRBV7-2 | . | TGTGCCAGCAGCTTACTGAGTGCTAGGAACACTGAAGCTTTCTTT | CASSLLSARNTEAFF
TRBJ1-6 | TRBD1 | TRBV27 | few | TGTGCCAGCAGGGGACAGGGTTATTCACCCCTCCACTTT | CASRGQGYSPLHF
TRBJ2-3 | TRBD2 | TRBV20-1 | . | TGCAGTGTGGGAGGGCCGACAGATACGCAGTATTTT | CSVGGPTDTQYF
TRBJ2-3 | . | TRBV20-1 | . | TGCAGTGCGTCGGGGGAGGGCACAGATACGCAGTATTTT | CSASGEGTDTQYF
TRBJ2-3 | . | TRBV11-2 | medium-sized | TGTGCCAGCAGCTCATTAGCCCGGGTGGATACGCAGTATTTT | CASSSLARVDTQYF
TRBJ2-5 | . | TRBV7-9 | . | TGTGCCAGCAGCTTCGGACGGGGGGAGACCCAGTACTTC | CASSFGRGETQYF
TRBJ2-7 | . | TRBV12-3/TRBV12-4 | . | TGTGCCAGCAGTTTTAGCGGGACAGGAACCTACGAGCAGTACTTC | CASSFSGTGTYEQYF
TRBJ2-3 | . | TRBV6-2/TRBV6-3 | . | TGTGCCAGCACCTGGGCGGGGACGGATACGCAGTATTTT | CASTWAGTDTQYF
TRBJ1-2 | . | TRBV18 | few | TGTGCCAGCTCCCCGGGCCGGGAGATTAACTATGGCTACACCTTC | CASSPGREINYGYTF
TRBJ2-7 | TRBD2 | TRBV27 | . | TGTGCCAGCAGTGAAGCCGGGACTACCTTCTCCTACGAGCAGTACTTC | CASSEAGTTFSYEQYF
TRBJ2-7 | . | TRBV2 | once | TGTGCCAGCAGGGAAAGGGAATGGGGAGCGAACTACGAGCAGTACTTC | CASREREWGANYEQYF
TRBJ1-2 | . | TRBV15 | . | TGTGCCACCAGCAGAGCTCGGACGGGTAGAGGTGGCTACACCTTC | CATSRARTGRGGYTF
TRBJ1-1 | . | TRBV11-3 | . | TGTGCCAGCAGCTTACAGGGCTACGACACTGAAGCTTTCTTT | CASSLQGYDTEAFF
TRBJ2-3 | TRBD2 | TRBV20-1 | few | TGCAGTGCTGTTAGCGGGAGGGCTGGGAATACGCAGTATTTT | CSAVSGRAGNTQYF
TRBJ1-3 | TRBD1 | TRBV12-3/TRBV12-4 | . | TGTGCCAGCAGAAGGACAGGGATTAGAAACACCATATATTTT | CASRRTGIRNTIYF
TRBJ2-7 | TRBD2 | TRBV28 | . | TGTGCCAGCAGAGCCTTAGCGGGGGGGGTCTACGAGCAGTACTTC | CASRALAGGVYEQYF
TRBJ2-7 | TRBD2 | TRBV28 | . | TGTGCCAGCAGTTTAGGCCTCACTAGCGGGGGAGGGAACGAGCAGTACTTC | CASSLGLTSGGGNEQYF
TRBJ2-1 | TRBD2 | TRBV7-3 | . | TGTGCCAGCAGCTTAAACGGACTAGCGGGTTCTAGCTCCTACAATGAGCAGTTCTTC | CASSLNGLAGSSSYNEQFF
TRBJ2-5 | . | TRBV24-1 | . | TGTGCCACCAGTAGCGGGGCAGGGGGCACAGAGACCCAGTACTTC | CATSSGAGGTETQYF
TRBJ2-7 | TRBD1 | TRBV28 | . | TGTGCCAGCAGTCGGGACAGGGTAAGGGACGAGCAGTACTTC | CASSRDRVRDEQYF
TRBJ1-2 | . | TRBV20-1 | . | TGCAGTGCTCCTCAAACCGACGGCTACACCTTC | CSAPQTDGYTF
TRBJ2-4 | . | TRBV20-1 | . | TGCAGTGCTACCGTCCCTTCAGCGGGCGCGTTCAAAAACATTCAGTACTTC | CSATVPSAGAFKNIQYF
TRBJ1-2 | . | TRBV20-1 | few | TGCAGTGCTAGCATAACAGAGGAGGCTGGCTACACCTTC | CSASITEEAGYTF
TRBJ2-7 | . | TRBV27 | . | TGTGCCAGCAGTTTATCGACGGAATACGAGCAGTACTTC | CASSLSTEYEQYF
TRBJ2-5 | TRBD2 | TRBV7-7 | . | TGTGCCAGCAGCAACCTAGCGGGAGGGCCCCGCGAGACCCAGTACTTC | CASSNLAGGPRETQYF
TRBJ2-7 | TRBD1 | TRBV5-4 | . | TGTGCCAGCAGCCTGGGACAGGGAAGCTACGAGCAGTACTTC | CASSLGQGSYEQYF